The sequence of this T cell receptor beta chain was determined in a study of OX40 agonist ivuxolimab in advanced cancers. Study outcomes and limitations: The study did not work out the antigen specificity of the expanded peripheral T cells.

Germline CDR1 SGHRS, CDR2 YFSETQ. V lost 4 bases and J lost 4; bases outside the gene matches: 8. This CDR3 contains 16 residues. Produced via immunoSEQ multiplex PCR; TCRdb's table is partial and in-frame only. The data hold more than 100,000 clones, with roughly 91% observed a single time. On this clone itself: Its antigen is unidentified.

This receptor was taken from an adult with an advanced solid tumor such as melanoma, head and neck, liver or kidney cancer. The chain employs TRBV5-1 and TRBJ1-4; 9 nucleotides match TRBD1. Sequences were derived from CD4+ or CD8+ T cells sorted from blood, sampled in a trial of the OX40 agonist ivuxolimab. CDR3 DNA: TGCGCCAGCAGCCCGGCCCTGACAGGGGGTAATGAAAAACTGTTTTTT. It is translated as CASSPALTGGNEKLFF.